The present TCR beta chain was sequenced within a study of tumor-infiltrating lymphocytes in oesophageal squamous cell carcinoma. A single record per CDR3 protein comes from TCRdb applying MiXCR to the PCR reads. The repertoire holds about 14,000 distinct CDR3 sequences, with around 56% as singletons. The sequence was collected from a female donor with esophageal squamous cell carcinoma. The material sequenced was blood.

CDR3 in amino acids: CASSLGAGRYNEQFF. The CDR3 DNA follows: TGTGCCAGCAGCTTAGGCGCGGGTCGGTACAATGAGCAGTTCTTC. The chain has TRBV7-2 and TRBJ2-1; D possibly corresponds to TRBD2 (5 bases). Per the germline V gene, CDR1 is SGHTA and CDR2 is FQGNSA. V lost 1 base, J lost 4 bases, and 11 bases lay in between. This CDR3 has 15 residues. The variable domain in full, completed from reference TRBV7-2 and TRBJ2-1, reads GAGVSQSPSNKVTEKGKDVELRCDPISGHTALYWYRQSLGQGLEFLIYFQGNSAPDKSGLPSDRFSAERTGGSVSTLTIQRTQQEDSAVYLCASSLGAGRYNEQFFGPGTRLTVL.